The 4 T cell receptor beta chains below all came from one sample that was sequenced in a study of cytomegalovirus exposure and HLA in healthy donors. The PCR had 60 Vbeta and 13 Jbeta primers. TCRdb's copy holds only in-frame clones and misses some; the assay was immunoSEQ multiplex PCR. Of 200,000 to 250,000 clones listed, roughly 80% are singletons. Sequencing input: PBMCs. Receptors originate from a woman in her thirties or forties in good health and CMV-seropositive.

This chain joins TRBV4-3 and TRBJ2-5; possible D gene TRBD1, 6 bases. The J call may be incorrect, as the DNA end agrees better with TRBJ2-7. The CDR3 runs 17 residues. CDR1 is LGHNA, CDR2 YSLEER, per germline. The CDR3 region has the DNA TGCGCCAGCAGCCAAATTTCAGAGTCAGGGGTTCCATACGAGCAGTACTTC. The encoded protein is CASSQISESGVPYEQYF.

This chain joins TRBV5-6 and TRBJ1-3, with a possible D match to TRBD1 (5 bases). Germline CDR1 and CDR2: SGHDT and YYEEEE. This CDR3 comprises 16 residues. The ends were cut back, 0 bases at V and 4 bases at J, with 14 bases in the middle. The CDR3 DNA follows: TGTGCCAGCAGCTTGGATGGGGGGACTTACGGAAACACCATATATTTT. This sequence encodes CASSLDGGTYGNTIYF. The entire variable domain, with the rest obtained from reference TRBV5-6 and TRBJ1-3, is as follows: DAGVTQSPTHLIKTRGQQVTLRCSPKSGHDTVSWYQQALGQGPQFIFQYYEEEERQRGNFPDRFSGHQFPNYSSELNVNALLLGDSALYLCASSLDGGTYGNTIYFGEGSWLTVV.

This chain links TRBV28 with TRBJ1-4, with D perhaps matching TRBD1 (5 bases). Germline CDR1 reads MDHEN; CDR2 reads SYDVKM. The CDR3 is 15 amino acids. V was clipped by 6 bases and J by 4 bases, with 15 bases between them. CDR3 nucleotide sequence: TGTGCCAGCAGCTTCTTCCAGGGAAATAATGAAAAACTGTTTTTT. Protein: CASSFFQGNNEKLFF.

This clone was seen only a few times. V usage is TRBV29-1 and J usage is TRBJ1-1; TRBD1 aligns across 9 bases. Looked up from germline, CDR1 is SQVTM and CDR2 is ANQGSEA. Unmatched junction bases numbered 6, after V lost 5 bases and J lost 2 bases. The CDR3 runs to 14 residues. This chain's CDR3 is CSVLQGAYNTEAFF. Written as DNA, the CDR3 is TGCAGCGTTCTACAGGGGGCGTACAACACTGAAGCTTTCTTT.